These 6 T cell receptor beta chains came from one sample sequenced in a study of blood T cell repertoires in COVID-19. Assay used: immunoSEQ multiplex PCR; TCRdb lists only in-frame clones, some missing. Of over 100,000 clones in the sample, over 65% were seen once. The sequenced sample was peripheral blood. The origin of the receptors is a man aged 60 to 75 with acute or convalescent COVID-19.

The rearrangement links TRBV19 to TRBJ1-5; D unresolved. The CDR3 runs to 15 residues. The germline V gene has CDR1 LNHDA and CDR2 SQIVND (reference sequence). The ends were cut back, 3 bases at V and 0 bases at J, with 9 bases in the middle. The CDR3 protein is CASSMSPNSNQPQHF. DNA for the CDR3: TGTGCCAGTAGTATGTCCCCCAATAGCAATCAGCCCCAGCATTTT.

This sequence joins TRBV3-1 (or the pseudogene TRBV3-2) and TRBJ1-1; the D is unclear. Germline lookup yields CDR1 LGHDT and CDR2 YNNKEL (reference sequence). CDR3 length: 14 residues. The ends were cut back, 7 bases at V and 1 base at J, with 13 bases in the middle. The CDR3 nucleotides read TGTGCCAGCACCTTCGACGGGAAGAACACTGAAGCTTTCTTT. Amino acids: CASTFDGKNTEAFF.

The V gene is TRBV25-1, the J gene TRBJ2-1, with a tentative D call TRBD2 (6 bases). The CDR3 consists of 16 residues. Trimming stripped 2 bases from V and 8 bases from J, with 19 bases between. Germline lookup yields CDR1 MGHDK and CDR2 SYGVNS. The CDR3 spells CASSEPPPTSSHEQFF. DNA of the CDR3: TGTGCCAGCAGTGAACCACCCCCAACTAGCTCCCATGAGCAGTTCTTC.

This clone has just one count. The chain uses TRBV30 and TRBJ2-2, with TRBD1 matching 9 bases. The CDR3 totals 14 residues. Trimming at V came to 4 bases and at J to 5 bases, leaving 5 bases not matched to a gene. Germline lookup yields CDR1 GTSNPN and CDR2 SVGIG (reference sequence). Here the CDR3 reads CAWTRDRETGELFF. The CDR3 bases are TGTGCCTGGACCCGGGACAGGGAGACCGGGGAGCTGTTTTTT.

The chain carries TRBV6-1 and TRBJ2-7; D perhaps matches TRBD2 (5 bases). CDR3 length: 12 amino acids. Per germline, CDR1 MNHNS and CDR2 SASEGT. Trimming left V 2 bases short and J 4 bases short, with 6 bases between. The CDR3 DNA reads TGTGCCAGCAGTGAACCGGGATACGAGCAGTACTTC. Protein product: CASSEPGYEQYF.

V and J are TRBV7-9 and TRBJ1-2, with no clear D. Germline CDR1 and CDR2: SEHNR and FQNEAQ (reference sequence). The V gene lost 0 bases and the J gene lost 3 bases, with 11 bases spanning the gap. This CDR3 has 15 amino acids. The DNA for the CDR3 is TGTGCCAGCAGCTTAGCAGCCCTAGGCGACTATGGCTACACCTTC. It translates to CASSLAALGDYGYTF.